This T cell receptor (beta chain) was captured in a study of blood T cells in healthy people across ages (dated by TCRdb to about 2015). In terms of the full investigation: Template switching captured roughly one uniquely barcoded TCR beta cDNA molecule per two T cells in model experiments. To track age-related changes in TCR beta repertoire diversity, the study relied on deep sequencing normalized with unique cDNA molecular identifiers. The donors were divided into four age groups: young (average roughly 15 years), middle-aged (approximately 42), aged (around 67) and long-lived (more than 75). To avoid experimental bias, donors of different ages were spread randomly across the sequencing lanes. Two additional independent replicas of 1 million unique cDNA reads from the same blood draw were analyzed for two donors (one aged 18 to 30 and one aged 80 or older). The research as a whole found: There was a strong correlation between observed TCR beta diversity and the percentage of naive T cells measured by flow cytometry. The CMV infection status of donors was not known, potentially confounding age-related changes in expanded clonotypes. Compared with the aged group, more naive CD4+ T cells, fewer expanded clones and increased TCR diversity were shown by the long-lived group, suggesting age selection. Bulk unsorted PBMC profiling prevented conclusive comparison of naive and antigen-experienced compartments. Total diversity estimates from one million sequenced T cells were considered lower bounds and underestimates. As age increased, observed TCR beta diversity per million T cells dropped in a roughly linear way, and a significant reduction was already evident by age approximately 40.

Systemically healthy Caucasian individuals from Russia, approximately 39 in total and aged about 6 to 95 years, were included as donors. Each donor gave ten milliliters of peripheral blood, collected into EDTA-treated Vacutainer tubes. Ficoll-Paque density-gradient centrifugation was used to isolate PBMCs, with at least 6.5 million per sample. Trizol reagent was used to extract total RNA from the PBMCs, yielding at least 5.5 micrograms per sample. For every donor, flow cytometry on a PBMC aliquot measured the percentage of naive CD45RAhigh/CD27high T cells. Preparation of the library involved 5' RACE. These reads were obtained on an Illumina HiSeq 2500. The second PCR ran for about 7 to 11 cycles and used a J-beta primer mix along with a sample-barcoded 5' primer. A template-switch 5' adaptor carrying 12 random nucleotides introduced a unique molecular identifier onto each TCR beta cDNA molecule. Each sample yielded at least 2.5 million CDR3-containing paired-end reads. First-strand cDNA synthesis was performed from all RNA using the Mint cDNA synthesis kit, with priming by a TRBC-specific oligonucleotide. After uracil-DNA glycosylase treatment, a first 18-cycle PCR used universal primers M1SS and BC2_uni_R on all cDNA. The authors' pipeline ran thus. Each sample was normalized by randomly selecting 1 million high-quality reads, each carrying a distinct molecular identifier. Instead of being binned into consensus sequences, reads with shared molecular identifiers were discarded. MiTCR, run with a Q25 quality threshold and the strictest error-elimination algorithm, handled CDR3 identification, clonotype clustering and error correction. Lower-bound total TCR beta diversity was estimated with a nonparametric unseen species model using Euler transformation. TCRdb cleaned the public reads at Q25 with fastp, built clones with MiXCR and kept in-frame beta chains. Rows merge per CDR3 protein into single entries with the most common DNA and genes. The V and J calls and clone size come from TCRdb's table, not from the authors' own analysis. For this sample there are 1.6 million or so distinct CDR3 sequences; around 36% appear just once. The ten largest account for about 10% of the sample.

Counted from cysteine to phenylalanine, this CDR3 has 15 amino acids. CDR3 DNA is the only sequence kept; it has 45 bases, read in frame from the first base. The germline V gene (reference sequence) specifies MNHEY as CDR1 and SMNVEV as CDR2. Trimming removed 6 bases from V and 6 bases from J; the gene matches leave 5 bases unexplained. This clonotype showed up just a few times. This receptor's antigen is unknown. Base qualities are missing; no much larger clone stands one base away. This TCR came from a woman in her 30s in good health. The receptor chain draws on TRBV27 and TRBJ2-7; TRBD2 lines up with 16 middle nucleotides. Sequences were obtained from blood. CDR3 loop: CASRIGTSGRGEQYF. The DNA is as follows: TGTGCCAGCAGAATCGGGACTAGCGGGAGGGGCGAGCAGTACTTC.